The 29 T cell receptor beta chains listed next were all sequenced from one sample in a study of blood T cell repertoires in COVID-19. Sequencing used immunoSEQ multiplex PCR; TCRdb keeps in-frame clones, though not all of them. The profile shows some 100,000 clones, about 89% of them singletons. The sequenced sample was peripheral blood. The receptors shown here come from a man aged 45-60 years with acute or convalescent COVID-19.

This chain links TRBV6-4 with TRBJ2-3, with 10 bases that match TRBD2. Germline loops: CDR1 MRHNA, CDR2 SNTAGT. This CDR3 comprises 14 residues. V lost 5 bases and J lost 3; bases outside the gene matches: 2. CDR3 protein: CASSLAGATDTQYF. For the CDR3, the DNA is TGTGCCAGCAGTCTAGCGGGAGCGACAGATACGCAGTATTTT.

The table lists this clone with a count of one. The chain joins TRBV15 to TRBJ2-3; TRBD1 agrees at 7 bases. V lost 5 bases to trimming and J lost 1 base; unmatched junction nucleotides: 6. The length of the CDR3 is 15 residues. Germline CDR1 and CDR2: LNHNV and YYDKDF (reference sequence). The CDR3 reads CATSPTGRGTDTQYF. In nucleotides, the CDR3 is TGTGCCACCAGCCCGACAGGGCGAGGCACAGATACGCAGTATTTT.

This clone appeared a single time. The rearrangement links TRBV3-1 (or the pseudogene TRBV3-2) to TRBJ2-7; possibly TRBD2 for D (6 bases). V was pared by 0 bases and J by 0 bases, with 12 bases between. CDR3 size: 16 residues. Germline CDR1 reads LGHDT; CDR2 reads YNNKEL (reference sequence). CDR3 loop: CASSQDRRAVSYEQYF. The CDR3 DNA follows: TGTGCCAGCAGCCAAGACCGGAGGGCCGTCTCCTACGAGCAGTACTTC.

This clone was seen just once. The genes are TRBV21-1 and TRBJ1-4. TRBV21-1 is a pseudogene segment. This CDR3 is built from 15 residues. CDR3 in DNA: TGTGCCAGCAGCAAAGAAAAATTTGCGGGTGAAAAACTGTTTTTT. Residues: CASSKEKFAGEKLFF.

V and J are TRBV2 and TRBJ1-2; D ambiguous. There are 12 residues in the CDR3. Germline V gives CDR1 SNHLY, CDR2 FYNNEI. V was shortened by 7 bases and J by 5 bases, with 11 bases between the two germline ends. The CDR3 loop is CASTLRLYGYTF. The CDR3 DNA follows: TGTGCCAGCACCCTACGTCTGTATGGCTACACCTTC.

This clone was seen only a few times. The chain is built from TRBV5-1 and TRBJ1-2; D unclear. V was trimmed by 0 bases and J by 5 bases, leaving 5 bases between them. The CDR3 length is 12 residues. Germline CDR1 and CDR2: SGHRS and YFSETQ. DNA of the CDR3: TGCGCCAGCAGCTTGGAGCGGTATGGCTACACCTTC. This encodes CASSLERYGYTF. The variable domain in full, with the rest retrieved from reference TRBV5-1 and TRBJ1-2, is KAGVTQTPRYLIKTRGQQVTLSCSPISGHRSVSWYQQTPGQGLQFLFEYFSETQRNKGNFPGRFSGRQFSNSRSEMNVSTLELGDSALYLCASSLERYGYTFGSGTRLTVV.

This clone has only one observation. The chain is built from TRBV9 and TRBJ2-3; TRBD2 aligns across 9 bases. This CDR3 has 16 amino acids. Germline V gene data show CDR1 as SGDLS and CDR2 as YYNGEE. The V gene end was trimmed by 3 bases and the J gene end by 3 bases; junction bases not matched to a gene: 8. Here the CDR3 reads CASSAARAGGTDTQYF. The CDR3 bases are TGTGCCAGCAGCGCGGCCCGGGCGGGAGGGACAGATACGCAGTATTTT.

V and J are TRBV5-4 and TRBJ1-1, with D unclear. V was cut by 0 bases and J by 5 bases, with 11 bases left in between. Per the germline V gene, CDR1 is SGHNT and CDR2 is YYREEE (reference sequence). The CDR3 consists of 14 residues. The CDR3 loop is CASSLDVGRTEAFF. CDR3 sequence (DNA): TGTGCCAGCAGCTTGGATGTGGGGAGAACTGAAGCTTTCTTT. Full variable domain (outside the CDR3, taken from reference TRBV5-4 and TRBJ1-1): ETGVTQSPTHLIKTRGQQVTLRCSSQSGHNTVSWYQQALGQGPQFIFQYYREEENGRGNFPPRFSGLQFPNYSSELNVNALELDDSALYLCASSLDVGRTEAFFGQGTRLTVV.

This clone has only a few counts. Other nucleotide sequences in the sample specify the same CDR3. The chain is built from TRBV3-1 (or the pseudogene TRBV3-2) and TRBJ1-5; D gene ambiguous. Germline V gene sequence: CDR1 LGHDT, CDR2 YNNKEL (reference sequence). The V end was cut by 3 bases, the J end by 4 bases, with 4 bases between. CDR3 size: 12 residues. The CDR3 region is CASSHLNQPQHF. The CDR3 DNA sequence: TGTGCCAGCAGCCATTTAAATCAGCCCCAGCATTTT.

The chain joins TRBV11-2 to TRBJ2-7, with D possibly being TRBD2 (6 bases). The germline V gene has CDR1 SGHAT and CDR2 FQNNGV. Trimming pared 3 bases from V and 3 bases from J, leaving 15 bases between. This CDR3 region has 15 residues. This chain's CDR3 is CASSLSSPGSYEQYF. The CDR3 DNA follows: TGTGCCAGCAGCTTGTCCTCTCCCGGGAGCTACGAGCAGTACTTC.

In its sample, this clone was seen a few times. The chain couples TRBV6-5 to TRBJ1-5, with 7 positions matching TRBD1. The ends lost 7 bases at V and 2 bases at J; junction bases unmatched: 8. The length of the CDR3 is 15 residues. Germline CDR1 reads MNHEY; CDR2 reads SVGAGI. The CDR3 loop reads CASMNDRVGNQPQHF. The CDR3 DNA reads as TGTGCCAGCATGAACGACAGGGTAGGCAATCAGCCCCAGCATTTT.

CDR3 nucleotide sequence: TGTGCCAGCAGCTTGGGGGGCGATAGCAATCAGCCCCAGCATTTT. Encoded protein: CASSLGGDSNQPQHF. The chain links TRBV5-4 to TRBJ1-5, with D possibly TRBD1 on 5 matching bases. This CDR3 spans 15 amino acids. CDR1 is SGHNT, CDR2 YYREEE, per germline (reference sequence). Trimming pared 0 bases from V and 0 bases from J, leaving 7 bases between.

CDR3 amino acids: CASSSAGGIYGYTF. Written as DNA, the CDR3 is TGTGCCAGCAGTTCGGCGGGAGGCATCTATGGCTACACCTTC. The chain combines TRBV27 with TRBJ1-2; D is uncertain. Germline V lookup: CDR1 MNHEY, CDR2 SMNVEV (reference sequence). Trimming left V 4 bases short and J 4 bases short, with 13 bases between. The length of the CDR3 is 14 residues.

The chain carries TRBV11-3 and TRBJ2-7; no definite D call. CDR3 length equals 13 residues. V was trimmed by 4 bases and J by 7 bases, leaving 14 bases between them. CDR1 is SGHNT and CDR2 is YENEEA in the germline V gene. The CDR3 DNA reads TGTGCCAGCAGCTCGCCGTCAGGTCGGGAGCAGTACTTC. This translates into CASSSPSGREQYF.

The chain joins TRBV20-1 to TRBJ2-7; tentative D call: TRBD1 (6 bases). Germline V gene sequence: CDR1 DFQATT, CDR2 SNEGSKA (reference sequence). The CDR3 loop spans 13 amino acids. Between the trimmed V and J ends, which lost 3 bases and 2 bases, there was a span of 11 bases. The CDR3 region has the DNA TGCAGTGCTAGTAGGGGGAGCACCTACGAGCAGTACTTC. Its translation is CSASRGSTYEQYF.

This sequence joins TRBV7-8 and TRBJ1-6; the D gene is possibly TRBD1 (5 bases). This CDR3 has 14 residues. V shed 5 bases and J shed 10 bases, with 15 bases lying between them. Germline-derived CDR1 and CDR2 are SGHVS and FQNEAQ. CDR3 protein: CASSPGGNGSPLHF. CDR3 bases: TGTGCCAGCAGCCCCGGGGGAAACGGCTCACCCCTCCACTTT.

This clone showed up just once. The rearrangement joins TRBV2 to TRBJ2-1; tentatively, D is TRBD2 (6 bases). The CDR3 contains 12 residues. Germline V gene data show CDR1 as SNHLY and CDR2 as FYNNEI. The V end was cut by 0 bases, the J end by 9 bases, with 6 bases between. The CDR3 DNA reads TGTGCCAGCAGTGAAGCCGGGGGTGAGCAGTTCTTC. It codes for CASSEAGGEQFF.

This chain links TRBV18 with TRBJ1-1; possible D gene TRBD1, 6 bases. With 4 bases removed from V and 4 bases from J, the gap between germline ends came to 19 bases. This CDR3 spans 16 amino acids. The V gene's germline CDR1 is KGHSH and CDR2 LQKENI. The CDR3 spells CASSLGGGGLGTEAFF. Here the CDR3 DNA reads TGTGCCAGCTCACTTGGAGGCGGGGGGCTCGGCACTGAAGCTTTCTTT.

This clone occurred once. The V gene is TRBV29-1, the J gene TRBJ1-1; D possibly corresponds to TRBD1 (5 bases). Between the trimmed V and J ends, which lost 4 bases and 2 bases, there was a span of 17 bases. CDR1 SQVTM and CDR2 ANQGSEA come from the germline V gene. The CDR3 has 15 amino acids. The CDR3 is CSVAARGGGNTEAFF. CDR3 in DNA: TGCAGCGTTGCCGCGCGGGGCGGGGGTAACACTGAAGCTTTCTTT. Full variable domain (outside the CDR3, taken from reference TRBV29-1 and TRBJ1-1): SAVISQKPSRDICQRGTSLTIQCQVDSQVTMMFWYRQQPGQSLTLIATANQGSEATYESGFVIDKFPISRPNLTFSTLTVSNMSPEDSSIYLCSVAARGGGNTEAFFGQGTRLTVV.

The genes are TRBV6-5 and TRBJ1-2, with TRBD1 matching over 7 bases. Germline V gives CDR1 MNHEY, CDR2 SVGAGI. With V trimmed by 6 bases and J by 8 bases, 6 bases remained unmatched. The CDR3 covers 12 residues. The CDR3 spells CASSDRVRGYTF. DNA for the CDR3: TGTGCCAGCAGCGACAGGGTCCGCGGCTACACCTTC.

The V and J genes are TRBV11-2 and TRBJ1-1; tentatively, D is TRBD1 (5 bases). Looked up from germline, CDR1 is SGHAT and CDR2 is FQNNGV. Trimming cost V 5 bases and J 0 bases, with 7 bases left between them. There are 13 residues in the CDR3. CDR3 in DNA: TGTGCCAGCAGCAGACAGATGAACACTGAAGCTTTCTTT. Amino acid sequence: CASSRQMNTEAFF.

This rearrangement joins TRBV27 to TRBJ2-7; D is unresolved. V was shortened by 2 bases and J by 3 bases, with 8 bases between the two germline ends. Looked up from germline, CDR1 is MNHEY and CDR2 is SMNVEV (reference sequence). CDR3 size: 13 residues. CDR3 loop: CASSLRSLYEQYF. CDR3 in DNA: TGTGCCAGCAGTTTACGTTCTCTCTACGAGCAGTACTTC.

The V and J genes are TRBV7-2 and TRBJ2-1, with 9 positions matching TRBD2. CDR1 and CDR2 from the germline V gene are SGHTA and FQGNSA. There are 15 residues in the CDR3. V shed 4 bases and J 13 bases; nucleotides not matched to a gene: 14. The CDR3 bases are TGTGCCAGCAGCTCACAACCGACTAGCGGCAAGCACCAGTTCTTC. Protein sequence: CASSSQPTSGKHQFF.

The V call is TRBV5-1, the J call TRBJ2-1, with TRBD1 matching 11 bases. The germline V gene encodes CDR1 SGHRS and CDR2 YFSETQ. Unmatched junction bases numbered 8, after V lost 0 bases and J lost 9 bases. The CDR3 spans 16 residues. In DNA form, the CDR3 reads TGCGCCAGCAGCTTGGCCGGGACAGGGGGAATGGGTGAGCAGTTCTTC. Translated, it gives CASSLAGTGGMGEQFF.

The DNA for the CDR3 is TGTGCCAGCAGCCAACAGGGGTATAGCAATCAGCCCCAGCATTTT. Protein sequence: CASSQQGYSNQPQHF. This sequence joins TRBV7-9 and TRBJ1-5; TRBD1 aligns across 7 bases. This CDR3 has 15 residues. The ends lost 5 bases at V and 0 bases at J; junction bases unmatched: 4. Germline-derived CDR1 and CDR2 are SEHNR and FQNEAQ (reference sequence).

The rearrangement uses TRBV19 and TRBJ2-7; TRBD2 matches 11 bases. This CDR3 comprises 14 residues. V shed 6 bases, J shed 4 bases, and the junction held 5 bases outside the gene matches. From germline, CDR1 is LNHDA and CDR2 SQIVND (reference sequence). The CDR3 DNA sequence: TGTGCCAGTAGCCCGGGACTAGCGGATTACGAGCAGTACTTC. It specifies CASSPGLADYEQYF.

In this sample, this clone turned up once. The CDR3 here is CASSYPAAIRDTQYF. In nucleotides, the CDR3 is TGTGCCAGCAGCTACCCAGCGGCTATCAGAGATACGCAGTATTTT. The V and J genes are TRBV5-8 and TRBJ2-3; a weak D match, TRBD2 (5 bases). The length of the CDR3 is 15 residues. The ends were cut back, 3 bases at V and 5 bases at J, with 16 bases in the middle. The V gene's germline CDR1 is SGHTS and CDR2 YDEGEE.

This clone is labeled medium-sized (0.01 to 0.1%). The chain uses TRBV7-9 and TRBJ2-7; a weak D match, TRBD1 (5 bases). Germline-derived CDR1 and CDR2 are SEHNR and FQNEAQ (reference sequence). Trimming stripped 5 bases from V and 3 bases from J, with 14 bases between. This CDR3 contains 14 residues. DNA of the CDR3: TGTGCCAGCAGCCCAGGGCAGGGAAACTACGAGCAGTACTTC. It is translated as CASSPGQGNYEQYF.

This sequence joins TRBV10-2 and TRBJ1-5, with unresolved D. With 7 bases removed from V and 3 bases from J, the gap between germline ends came to 13 bases. There are 14 residues in the CDR3. CDR1 and CDR2 (germline): WSHSY, SAAADI. CDR3 residues: CASMGGNLNQPQHF. The CDR3 bases are TGCGCCAGCATGGGAGGGAACCTCAATCAGCCCCAGCATTTT.